Below are 15 T cell receptor beta chains sequenced from a single sample in a study of T cells after yellow fever vaccination. TCRdb recomputed calls from the 5' RACE reads with MiXCR, one row per CDR3 protein. The sample lists hundreds of thousands of distinct CDR3 sequences; about 17% were seen once. This material consisted of PBMCs, taken around 5 days after the first yellow fever vaccination. The receptor set was obtained from a man younger than 35 who received the YFV17D yellow fever vaccine.

The chain joins TRBV9 to TRBJ2-3; D remains ambiguous. Trimming removed 3 bases at V and 1 base at J, with 9 bases between. From germline, CDR1 is SGDLS and CDR2 YYNGEE. This CDR3 comprises 14 residues. The CDR3 DNA reads TGTGCCAGCAGCGCCCCATTAGGCACAGATACGCAGTATTTT. This encodes CASSAPLGTDTQYF.

The genes are TRBV6-2 or TRBV6-3 and TRBJ2-7; a weak D match, TRBD1 (5 bases). The CDR3 has 13 residues. Germline V gene sequence: CDR1 MNHEY, CDR2 SVGEGT. Trimming took off 6 bases at V and 7 bases at J, with 16 bases between the two ends. CDR3 coding DNA: TGTGCCAGCAGACGCAGGGATCATAAAGAGCAGTACGTC. As protein: CASRRRDHKEQYV.

This clonotype was detected a few times. The chain combines TRBV21-1 with TRBJ2-2; the table gives TRBD1 as D, unverified against the DNA. TRBV21-1 is described as a pseudogene. CDR3 size: 16 residues. The CDR3 here is CASSKGEQGNTGELFF. Written as DNA, the CDR3 is TGTGCCAGCAGCAAAGGGGAACAGGGAAACACCGGGGAGCTGTTTTTT.

This clonotype was counted a few times. The chain carries TRBV7-2 and TRBJ1-5; D might be TRBD1 (6 bases). Trimming left V 5 bases short and J 5 bases short, with 10 bases between. The V gene's germline CDR1 is SGHTA and CDR2 FQGNSA. The CDR3 covers 13 residues. CDR3 sequence reads: CASSEGTHQPQHF. As DNA, the CDR3 is TGTGCCAGCAGCGAGGGGACACATCAGCCCCAGCATTTT.

DNA of the CDR3: TGTGCCAGCAGCCAAGGGACCGCTGAAAAACTGTTTTTT. It codes for CASSQGTAEKLFF. The chain couples TRBV7-9 to TRBJ1-4; maybe TRBD1 (5 bases). The V gene's germline CDR1 is SEHNR and CDR2 FQNEAQ (reference sequence). V was clipped by 5 bases and J by 7 bases, with 11 bases between them. This CDR3 comprises 13 residues.

This clonotype was observed a handful of times. The chain carries TRBV3-1 and TRBJ2-1, with D tentatively TRBD1 or TRBD2 (6 bases each). CDR1 and CDR2 from the germline V gene are LGHDT and YNNKEL (reference sequence). The length of the CDR3 is 14 residues. V lost 4 bases, J lost 4 bases, and 11 bases lay in between. In DNA form, the CDR3 reads TGTGCCAGCAGCCGACGGGGGCGGTACAATGAGCAGTTCTTC. Residues: CASSRRGRYNEQFF.

V is TRBV7-2 and J is TRBJ1-2; maybe TRBD1 (5 bases). Trimming left V 1 base short and J 6 bases short, with 12 bases between. The CDR3 loop spans 14 amino acids. CDR1 SGHTA and CDR2 FQGNSA come from the germline V gene. CDR3 residues: CASSLVGRKDGYTF. The CDR3, as DNA: TGTGCCAGCAGCTTAGTGGGACGGAAAGATGGCTACACCTTC.

This chain uses TRBV6-2 or TRBV6-3 with TRBJ1-1; D not certain. This CDR3 region has 13 residues. Per the germline V gene, CDR1 is MNHEY and CDR2 is SVGEGT. V was trimmed by 5 bases and J by 0 bases, leaving 7 bases between them. The CDR3 is CASSGDMNTEAFF. Here the CDR3 DNA reads TGTGCCAGCAGTGGGGATATGAACACTGAAGCTTTCTTT.

V gene TRBV18 combines with J gene TRBJ2-5; D remains unclear. Looked up from germline, CDR1 is KGHSH and CDR2 is LQKENI. V gave up 6 bases and J gave up 4 bases, with 12 bases separating them. The CDR3 length is 13 residues. CDR3 bases: TGTGCCAGCTCGTTGCCGGTTGGAGAGACCCAGTACTTC. It is translated as CASSLPVGETQYF.

The rearrangement joins TRBV12-3 or TRBV12-4 to TRBJ2-5; D possibly uses TRBD1 or TRBD2 (5 bases each). V shed 3 bases and J shed 3 bases, with 14 bases lying between them. The CDR3 totals 15 residues. CDR3 in amino acids: CASSLGVGLKETQYF. The CDR3 DNA reads TGTGCCAGCAGTTTGGGGGTCGGCCTCAAAGAGACCCAGTACTTC.

This clonotype showed up many times. The chain combines TRBV7-6 with TRBJ2-3; no firm D call. The germline CDR1 and CDR2 sequences are SGHVS and FNYEAQ. Trimming stripped 0 bases from V and 2 bases from J, with 6 bases between. CDR3 length: 14 residues. The CDR3 DNA sequence: TGTGCCAGCAGCTTAGCGGGCTTCACAGATACGCAGTATTTT. This gives the protein CASSLAGFTDTQYF.

This clonotype was observed a few times. The gene calls are TRBV20-1 and TRBJ1-5; the D gene is possibly TRBD1 (5 bases). V was shortened by 5 bases and J by 3 bases, with 14 bases between the two germline ends. The CDR3 is 14 residues long. The germline V gene encodes CDR1 DFQATT and CDR2 SNEGSKA (reference sequence). CDR3: CSAVLGAHNQPQHF. Here the CDR3 DNA reads TGCAGTGCTGTCCTCGGGGCCCACAATCAGCCCCAGCATTTT.

The chain is built from TRBV7-3 and TRBJ2-1; D is undetermined. Germline assignment: CDR1 SGHTA and CDR2 FQGTGA. Trimming took 4 bases from V and 9 from J, leaving 13 bases between them. There are 13 residues in the CDR3. The CDR3 is CASSWTPLAEQFF. The CDR3 coding sequence is TGTGCCAGCAGCTGGACCCCCCTCGCTGAGCAGTTCTTC.

The V gene is TRBV18, the J gene TRBJ1-2; 8 nucleotides match TRBD1. The CDR3 has 14 residues. V shed 6 bases, J shed 7 bases, and the junction held 10 bases outside the gene matches. From germline, CDR1 is KGHSH and CDR2 LQKENI. Here the CDR3 DNA reads TGTGCCAGCTCTAACCAGGGGGCATCGAGTGGCTACACCTTC. Encoded protein: CASSNQGASSGYTF.

The chain joins TRBV6-1 to TRBJ2-5; no firm D call. This CDR3 spans 15 amino acids. Germline V lookup: CDR1 MNHNS, CDR2 SASEGT. Deletions cut 0 bases from V and 3 bases from J, with 11 bases between. CDR3 sequence reads: CASSEAIEAEETQYF. DNA of the CDR3: TGTGCCAGCAGTGAAGCGATCGAGGCGGAAGAGACCCAGTACTTC.